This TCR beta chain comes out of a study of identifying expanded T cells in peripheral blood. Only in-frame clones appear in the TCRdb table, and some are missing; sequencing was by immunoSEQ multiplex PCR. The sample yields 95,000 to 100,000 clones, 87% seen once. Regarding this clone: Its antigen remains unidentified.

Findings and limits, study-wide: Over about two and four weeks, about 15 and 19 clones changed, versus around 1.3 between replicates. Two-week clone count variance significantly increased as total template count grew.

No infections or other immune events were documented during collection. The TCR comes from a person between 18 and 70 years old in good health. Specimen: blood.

The chain's CDR3 is CASGLVQDGQGHLTDTQYF. DNA for the CDR3: TGTGCTAGTGGTTTGGTACAGGACGGACAGGGACACCTCACAGATACGCAGTATTTT. This chain links TRBV12-5 with TRBJ2-3; 8 bases fit TRBD1. Unmatched junction bases numbered 13, after V lost 0 bases and J lost 2 bases. CDR1 and CDR2 (germline): LGHNT, FRNRAP. The CDR3 is 19 amino acids.